This TCR beta chain originates from a study of shared clonotypes between healthy human individuals. Study-level information: Per donor, CD8 memory used one plate, CD8 naive used two, CD4 memory used three and CD4 naive used three.

The ends were cut back, 0 bases at V and 5 bases at J, with 13 bases in the middle. CDR3 length: 15 amino acids. In germline, CDR1 is LGHNT, CDR2 FRNRAP. In the original analysis: Junction-only sequences produced by ImmunoSEQ had no quality scores, so filtering differed. Sequenced by immunoSEQ multiplex PCR; TCRdb stores in-frame clones only, minus some. That table furnishes V, J and clone size, whereas the DNA furnished D and trimming. The sample yields some 2,400,000 clones, approximately 94% seen once. Within Nashville, Tennessee resided all donors, each a Caucasian adult. The sequence was collected from a young man in good health. The rearrangement joins TRBV12-5 to TRBJ1-1; TRBD1 might be the D (6 bases). The sequenced material came from naive CD4+ T cells sorted from blood. Subset in this sample: CD45RA+ positively selected. CDR3 residues: CASGLVLGGRTEAFF. The CDR3 DNA is TGTGCTAGTGGTTTGGTACTCGGGGGCAGAACTGAAGCTTTCTTT.